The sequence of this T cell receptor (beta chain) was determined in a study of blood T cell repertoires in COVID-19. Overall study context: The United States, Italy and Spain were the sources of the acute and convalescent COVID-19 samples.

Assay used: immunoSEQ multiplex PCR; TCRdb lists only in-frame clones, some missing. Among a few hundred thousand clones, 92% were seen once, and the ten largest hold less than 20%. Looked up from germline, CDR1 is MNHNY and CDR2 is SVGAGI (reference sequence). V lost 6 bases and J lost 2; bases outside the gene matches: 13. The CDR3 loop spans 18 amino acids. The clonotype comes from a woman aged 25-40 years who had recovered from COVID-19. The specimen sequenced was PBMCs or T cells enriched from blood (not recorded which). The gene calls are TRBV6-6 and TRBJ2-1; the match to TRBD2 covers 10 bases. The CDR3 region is CASRRTSSGGRPYNEQFF. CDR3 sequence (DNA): TGTGCCAGCAGACGAACTTCTAGCGGGGGTCGCCCCTACAATGAGCAGTTCTTC.